The T cell receptor (beta chain) under discussion was sequenced for a study of response to subunit inactivated influenza vaccine. Study results and limitations: A suggestion made by the authors is that each seasonal influenza vaccination recruits few new T cells.

Losses at the gene ends were 0 bases for V and 3 bases for J; bases not matched to a gene: 4. Germline lookup yields CDR1 SGHVS and CDR2 FQNEAQ. The CDR3 has 16 residues. This clonotype was seen a few times. Its target is not known. A single record per CDR3 protein comes from TCRdb applying MiXCR to the RT-PCR reads. The table lists approximately 300,000 distinct CDR3 sequences, 20% to 25% of them singletons. This receptor was taken from a man aged 50-75 years who received an inactivated influenza vaccine. The input for sequencing was PBMCs from blood, taken around 22 months after vaccination. The rearrangement uses TRBV7-8 and TRBJ2-3; TRBD2 matches at 9 bases. CDR3 nucleotides: TGTGCCAGCAGCTTAGCGGCGGGAGGGCCAACAGATACGCAGTATTTT. The encoded protein is CASSLAAGGPTDTQYF.